Listed here are 13 T cell receptor beta chains from one sample, sequenced in a study of beta chain features in type 1 diabetes. The authors reverse transcribed all of the isolated RNA, so sequencing captured expressed TCRB transcripts. Measured with immunoSEQ multiplex PCR; TCRdb has only the in-frame clones, and not every one. Here the sample spans hundreds of thousands of clones, around a sixth being singletons. The sample taken for sequencing was naive CD4+ T cells from blood. The source is a man between 18 and 29 years old in good health.

This clone was picked up many times. This rearrangement joins TRBV23-1 to TRBJ1-5; D gene uncertain. TRBV23-1 belongs to the ORF category, with a function that is uncertain. The CDR3 has 11 residues. The V and J ends lost 3 bases and 6 bases respectively, with 3 bases between them. The CDR3: CASSHVQPQHF. In DNA, the CDR3 is TGCGCCAGCAGTCACGTTCAGCCCCAGCATTTT.

This rearrangement joins TRBV7-2 to TRBJ1-2, with D hard to call. CDR1 SGHTA and CDR2 FQGNSA come from the germline V gene. The V and J ends lost 5 bases and 4 bases respectively, with 14 bases between them. The CDR3 totals 14 residues. The CDR3, as DNA: TGTGCCAGCAGCCCCTATACTGCGGGCTATGGCTACACCTTC. It codes for CASSPYTAGYGYTF.

This clone was observed a few times. J is TRBJ2-7 and V is TRBV10-3; D ambiguous. The V and J ends lost 0 bases and 6 bases respectively, with 12 bases between them. Germline-derived CDR1 and CDR2 are ENHRY and SYGVKD. CDR3 length: 14 amino acids. Here the CDR3 reads CAISESASPPEQYF. The CDR3 nucleotides read TGTGCCATCAGTGAGTCGGCCTCTCCCCCCGAGCAGTACTTC.

This clone was seen a handful of times. The sample carries other DNA sequences with the same CDR3. The chain employs TRBV28 and TRBJ2-7; D is perhaps TRBD1 or TRBD2 (5 bases each). Trimming cost V 5 bases and J 4 bases, with 9 bases left between them. The CDR3 has 12 amino acids. The V gene's germline CDR1 is MDHEN and CDR2 SYDVKM. CDR3 nucleotides: TGTGCCAGCAGTCGGGGACGGTACGAGCAGTACTTC. Residues: CASSRGRYEQYF.

The CDR3 protein is CASSRQGGTEAFF. In DNA, the CDR3 is TGTGCCAGCAGCCGACAGGGGGGAACTGAAGCTTTCTTT. This sequence joins TRBV13 and TRBJ1-1, with 9 bases identical to TRBD1. V dropped 5 bases and J dropped 5; count of bases not matched to a gene: 3. Germline V gene lookup returns CDR1 PRHDT and CDR2 FYEKMQ (reference sequence). The CDR3 contains 13 residues.

V gene TRBV6-4 combines with J gene TRBJ2-6; D ambiguous. V gave up 2 bases and J gave up 0 bases, with 5 bases separating them. The CDR3 consists of 15 residues. Germline values: CDR1 MRHNA, CDR2 SNTAGT. CDR3 amino acids: CASSDEPSGANVLTF. CDR3 nucleotides: TGTGCCAGCAGTGACGAACCCTCTGGGGCCAACGTCCTGACTTTC.

The chain combines TRBV28 with TRBJ2-4, with D unresolved. The V gene lost 3 bases and the J gene lost 0 bases, with 9 bases spanning the gap. The CDR3 spans 15 residues. In germline, CDR1 is MDHEN, CDR2 SYDVKM. The CDR3 DNA reads as TGTGCCAGCAGTTTGTGGGTTTTAGCCAAAAACATTCAGTACTTC. This sequence encodes CASSLWVLAKNIQYF.

This clone was observed once. The chain recombines TRBV7-2 with TRBJ1-6; 7 bases fit TRBD1. V gave up 2 bases and J gave up 0 bases; unmatched junction bases: 7. Per the germline V gene, CDR1 is SGHTA and CDR2 is FQGNSA. The CDR3 totals 18 residues. The CDR3 reads CASSLLAGGFSYNSPLHF. CDR3 sequence (DNA): TGTGCCAGCAGCTTATTGGCAGGGGGTTTCTCCTATAATTCACCCCTCCACTTT. Complete variable domain (other parts from reference TRBV7-2 and TRBJ1-6): GAGVSQSPSNKVTEKGKDVELRCDPISGHTALYWYRQSLGQGLEFLIYFQGNSAPDKSGLPSDRFSAERTGGSVSTLTIQRTQQEDSAVYLCASSLLAGGFSYNSPLHFGNGTRLTVT.

The rearrangement joins TRBV2 to TRBJ1-6; perhaps TRBD1 as D (6 bases). Per germline, CDR1 SNHLY and CDR2 FYNNEI. The CDR3 runs 16 residues. The germline V and J ends were trimmed by 0 bases and 7 bases, with 13 bases remaining between them. The CDR3 DNA follows: TGTGCCAGCAGTGAAGCGAGAGGGGGTAGAAATTCACCCCTCCACTTT. Protein product: CASSEARGGRNSPLHF.

In its sample, this clone was seen a few times. The rearrangement links TRBV7-2 to TRBJ2-5; no firm D call. Gene TRBJ2-7 matches the end of the DNA better, so the J call may be wrong. This CDR3 spans 11 amino acids. The V gene's germline CDR1 is SGHTA and CDR2 FQGNSA. The CDR3: CASSLKYEQYF. In DNA, the CDR3 is TGTGCCAGCAGCTTAAAGTACGAGCAGTACTTC.

The chain employs TRBV14 and TRBJ1-3, with 8 bases that match TRBD1. The CDR3 consists of 17 residues. CDR1 is SGHDN and CDR2 is FVKESK in the germline V gene. V dropped 3 bases and J dropped 0; count of bases not matched to a gene: 7. The chain's CDR3 is CASSHRDRPSSGNTIYF. Written as DNA, the CDR3 is TGTGCCAGCAGCCACCGGGACAGGCCATCCTCTGGAAACACCATATATTTT.

The CDR3 sequence is CASSLSRWGWRTDNRGNYGYTF. CDR3 coding DNA: TGTGCCAGCAGTTTATCCCGGTGGGGTTGGCGGACAGATAATAGGGGGAACTATGGCTACACCTTC. This rearrangement joins TRBV28 to TRBJ1-2; possible D gene TRBD1, 6 bases. Germline CDR1 reads MDHEN; CDR2 reads SYDVKM. V dropped 1 base and J dropped 2 bases, with 32 bases sitting between them. The length of the CDR3 is 22 residues.

This rearrangement joins TRBV6-5 to TRBJ2-3, with D hard to call. Trimming took off 7 bases at V and 6 bases at J, with 14 bases between the two ends. This CDR3 has 13 residues. Germline assignment: CDR1 MNHEY and CDR2 SVGAGI. CDR3 bases: TGTGCCAGCAAGCCTCCCGGGTTGGATACGCAGTATTTT. It specifies CASKPPGLDTQYF.